The present TCR beta chain was sequenced within a study of blood T cell repertoires in COVID-19 (dated by TCRdb to about 2020). Looking at the study overall: Samples from collaborators originated in the United States, Italy and Spain and spanned both the acute and convalescent phases of COVID-19. The prospective study material was composed of cDNA or gDNA derived from T cells, B-cell-depleted T cells, or PBMCs. Where available, HLA class I and class II types were taken from metadata supplied by the sample provider and were not determined by assay-based typing. The dataset comprised deeply sampled blood TCRbeta repertoires from subjects exposed to, actively infected with, or recovered from COVID-19. Nearly every sample came with metadata listing a de-identified subject ID, COVID-19 status, age in years and sex. The repertoires were released in a freely available public database intended as a resource for research on the immune response to SARS-CoV-2. Samples came from the ongoing ImmuneRACE study (first 160 participants) plus 1,254 subjects from 6 global collaborators. Paper-wide results and their limitations: How much clinical and demographic metadata was included differed by source and by participant, and the metadata was provided uncurated.

At one collaborating source in Seattle, patients were enrolled during active infection and were followed longitudinally through the course of disease. The collaborating institutions used their own protocols to collect whole blood in K2EDTA tubes. Collaborator samples were shipped for TCRbeta analysis as frozen whole blood, isolated PBMCs, or DNA extracted from either sample type. Worth noting for this clone: The target of this receptor is not known. Base qualities were left out, and no much larger clone turns up one base away.

TCRbeta CDR3 regions were amplified from genomic DNA using the immunoSEQ Assay, a bias-controlled multiplex PCR. The study's own analysis went as follows. Nucleated cell counts per sample were estimated from amplification of reference gene primers within the assay. Sequence reads were collapsed and filtered to measure the absolute abundance of every unique TCRbeta CDR3 rearrangement. For each sample, productive Simpson clonality was calculated by taking the square root of Simpson's diversity index across productive rearrangements. TCRdb provides this immuneACCESS table in a form limited to in-frame rearrangements. Some clones are lacking; in checked studies, under half of them reflect an unresolved V gene, and why the rest are absent is not known. D and trimming were read from the DNA, whereas the V and J calls and clone size are those reported in that table. The sample records almost 350,000 clones, roughly 87% of which are singletons. The ten largest make up 3.9% of the sample.

From the cysteine through the phenylalanine, the CDR3 covers 11 amino acids. The only DNA kept is the CDR3, 33 bases in frame from the first base. The germline V gene specifies SGHAT as CDR1 and FQNNGV as CDR2. Trimming costs V 8 bases and J 4 bases, and their ends lie 8 bases apart. The sequence came from an older woman with COVID-19, enrolled during active disease. Input material: peripheral blood. The sequence links TRBV11-2 to TRBJ1-2; the D gene is not confidently resolved. The nucleotide sequence is given as TGTGCCAGCTGGCGGGGCTATGGCTACACCTTC. It encodes CASWRGYGYTF. With the portions outside the CDR3 filled from the reference TRBV11-2 and TRBJ1-2 genes, the complete variable region becomes EAGVAQSPRYKIIEKRQSVAFWCNPISGHATLYWYQQILGQGPKLLIQFQNNGVVDDSQLPKDRFSAERLKGVDSTLKIQPAKLEDSAVYLCASWRGYGYTFGSGTRLTVV.